Given below is one TCR beta chain in context. This record comes from a study of blood T cell repertoires in COVID-19. Study details: The cDNA or gDNA used as material had been derived from T cells, B-cell-depleted T cells, or PBMCs.

Generated by immunoSEQ multiplex PCR, the TCRdb table keeps only in-frame clones and is missing some. The repertoire holds 150,000 to 200,000 clones, roughly 83% seen once, with around 5% in the top ten. Participants were aged about 18 to 89 years, lived in some 23 US areas, and enrolled virtually. Those designated as exposed participants met a COVID-19 case within 2 weeks before study entry. In germline, CDR1 is SGHTA, CDR2 FQGTGA. The CDR3 has 13 amino acids. J was trimmed by 5 bases and V by 11 bases; bases with no gene match: 5. The sequence was obtained from a man in his sixties or seventies who had been exposed to COVID-19. The genes are TRBV7-3 and TRBJ1-6, with TRBD1 matching over 8 bases. The source material was PBMCs or T cells enriched from blood (not recorded which). The CDR3: CALRTGHNSPLHF. The CDR3 DNA reads TGTGCCCTCAGGACAGGGCATAATTCACCCCTCCACTTT.